This T cell receptor (beta chain) derives from a study of T cell changes during pregnancy in multiple sclerosis. This clone was recorded once. Trimming removed 5 bases from V and 0 bases from J, with 8 bases in between. Germline loops: CDR1 SGHTA, CDR2 FQGTGA. The CDR3 is made up of 14 amino acids. Repertoires were generated with immunoSEQ multiplex PCR, while TCRdb's copy carries only in-frame clones and drops some. The sample holds about 45,000 clones; more than 75% are singletons and the top ten take roughly 1.4%. The sample taken for sequencing was PBMCs (not recorded whether the cells were cultured). The genes are TRBV7-3 and TRBJ2-1; no reliable D call. This receptor was obtained from a female donor with multiple sclerosis, enrolled in a pregnancy study. CDR3 DNA: TGTGCCAGCAGCCGTACAAACTCCTACAATGAGCAGTTCTTC. Translation: CASSRTNSYNEQFF.